This T cell receptor (beta chain) was identified during a study of response to subunit inactivated influenza vaccine. Notes on the study in general: Only a handful of new T cells, the authors suggested, are recruited with each seasonal influenza vaccination.

This clonotype was counted ten times or more. The antigen is unknown. TCRdb ran MiXCR on the RT-PCR reads and lists one entry per CDR3 protein. The sample yields 430,000 or so distinct CDR3 sequences, approximately 11% seen once. The material sequenced was PBMCs from blood, taken more than 35 days after vaccination. The TCR was taken from a middle-aged man who received an inactivated influenza vaccine.

CDR3: CSVNLDSGQYF. CDR3 bases: TGCAGCGTTAATCTAGATTCGGGGCAGTACTTC. The chain is built from TRBV29-1 and TRBJ2-7; D uncertain. The CDR3 contains 11 residues. The germline V gene encodes CDR1 SQVTM and CDR2 ANQGSEA. The germline V and J ends were trimmed by 5 bases and 9 bases, with 14 bases remaining between them.